The 8 T cell receptor beta chains given below trace back to one sample, sequenced in a study of technical replicates of blood from a few donors (dated by TCRdb to 2015 to 2018). The method was the immunoSEQ multiplex PCR assay. This immuneACCESS table, as held by TCRdb, lists in-frame sequences with V and J called but not all clones. Of the missing ones, under half trace to an unresolved V gene in checked studies; the others have no known cause. Here the sample has tens of thousands of clones; 91% occur a single time. The top ten constitute about 0.38% of the sample. The sample consisted of T cells isolated from PBMCs. The receptors were gathered from a human donor in good health. Some clones in this sample may be carry-over from other donors' samples.

The V call is TRBV29-1, the J call TRBJ2-1; 10 bases line up with TRBD2. This CDR3 spans 14 amino acids. Germline assignment: CDR1 SQVTM and CDR2 ANQGSEA. The CDR3 nucleotides are TGCAGTGCTTCTAGCGGGAGCTCCTACAATGAGCAGTTCTTC. This translates into CSASSGSSYNEQFF.

The genes are TRBV13 and TRBJ2-1; 7 nucleotides agree with TRBD1. This CDR3 has 16 residues. With V trimmed by 5 bases and J by 7 bases, 14 bases remained unmatched. The germline V gene has CDR1 PRHDT and CDR2 FYEKMQ (reference sequence). DNA of the CDR3: TGTGCCAGCAGCCCATACTCCGGGACAGTACTTAATGAGCAGTTCTTC. This codes for CASSPYSGTVLNEQFF.

This rearrangement joins TRBV4-1 to TRBJ1-5, with D possibly TRBD1 on 5 matching bases. Trimming took 3 bases from V and 3 from J, leaving 12 bases between them. The CDR3 contains 15 residues. Germline V gene lookup returns CDR1 MGHRA and CDR2 YSYEKL. The CDR3 DNA reads TGCGCCAGCAGCCATGACACAGGAAACAATCAGCCCCAGCATTTT. Protein: CASSHDTGNNQPQHF.

The chain joins TRBV12-5 to TRBJ2-4; D perhaps matches TRBD2 (6 bases). V dropped 7 bases and J dropped 0 bases, with 16 bases sitting between them. Germline CDR1 LGHNT, CDR2 FRNRAP. The CDR3 length is 16 residues. The CDR3 nucleotides are TGTGCTAGTGCCTACCGGGACTTACTAGCCAAAAACATTCAGTACTTC. Encoded protein: CASAYRDLLAKNIQYF.

This clone came up once. The chain links TRBV10-3 to TRBJ1-3; 7 bases are shared with TRBD1. The CDR3 is 16 amino acids. J gave up 0 bases and V 2 bases, and 4 bases lay outside the gene matches. Germline V gene sequence: CDR1 ENHRY, CDR2 SYGVKD. This CDR3 is CAISERQGTSGNTIYF. DNA of the CDR3: TGTGCCATCAGTGAGCGACAGGGAACCTCTGGAAACACCATATATTTT.

This clone was observed once. The chain joins TRBV7-6 to TRBJ2-7; TRBD2 aligns across 8 bases. The CDR3 covers 15 residues. J gave up 5 bases and V 5 bases, and 11 bases lay outside the gene matches. Germline values: CDR1 SGHVS, CDR2 FNYEAQ. The CDR3 loop reads CASSELREELHEQYF. The CDR3 DNA follows: TGTGCCAGCAGCGAGTTGCGGGAGGAGTTACACGAGCAGTACTTC.

The V and J genes are TRBV11-2 and TRBJ1-1; 7 bases line up with TRBD1. Germline V gene sequence: CDR1 SGHAT, CDR2 FQNNGV. J gave up 6 bases and V 0 bases, and 7 bases lay outside the gene matches. CDR3 length: 15 amino acids. The CDR3 DNA sequence: TGTGCCAGCAGCTTAGACCAGGGGGTTGGAGCTGAAGCTTTCTTT. It translates to CASSLDQGVGAEAFF.

V is TRBV5-1 and J is TRBJ2-1; 9 bases align to TRBD1. This CDR3 contains 14 residues. Germline CDR1 SGHRS, CDR2 YFSETQ. J was trimmed by 8 bases and V by 4 bases; bases with no gene match: 7. The CDR3 nucleotides are TGCGCCAGCAGCATCGGACAGGGGTGGGATGAGCAGTTCTTC. Its translation: CASSIGQGWDEQFF.